Below, 21 T cell receptor beta chains from the same sample are listed, as sequenced in a study of CD8 T cells in ankylosing spondylitis. MiXCR was run by TCRdb on the 5' RACE reads, yielding one entry per CDR3 protein. The data contain about 230,000 distinct CDR3 sequences, less than 9.5% of them seen just once; the ten biggest clones take up roughly 5%. The sample comprised blood, either unsorted or a sorted T cell fraction (not recorded which). These receptors were obtained from a female donor with ankylosing spondylitis or in good health (not recorded which).

This clonotype was found many times. The chain is built from TRBV5-1 and TRBJ2-7, with a possible D match to TRBD1 (6 bases). V was trimmed by 4 bases and J by 5 bases, leaving 13 bases between them. Germline V gene lookup returns CDR1 SGHRS and CDR2 YFSETQ. The CDR3 is 13 amino acids. DNA of the CDR3: TGCGCCAGCAGCCCTTACAGGGATGACGAGCAGTACTTC. As protein: CASSPYRDDEQYF.

The chain carries TRBV30 and TRBJ2-7; TRBD1 matches at 7 bases. Germline lookup yields CDR1 GTSNPN and CDR2 SVGIG (reference sequence). The CDR3 is made up of 13 amino acids. The V gene end was trimmed by 7 bases and the J gene end by 0 bases; junction bases not matched to a gene: 6. The CDR3 DNA reads TGTGCCTCTACTGGGACAGTCTCCTACGAGCAGTACTTC. Protein product: CASTGTVSYEQYF.

This clonotype was seen many times. V usage is TRBV5-1 and J usage is TRBJ1-1; D is unresolved. CDR3 length equals 14 residues. The germline CDR1 and CDR2 sequences are SGHRS and YFSETQ. V was pared by 3 bases and J by 4 bases, with 13 bases between. The CDR3, as DNA: TGCGCCAGCAGCTCGGAACTAAACCCCACTGAAGCTTTCTTT. It is translated as CASSSELNPTEAFF.

This clonotype showed up many times. The gene calls are TRBV7-9 and TRBJ2-3; D unclear. The CDR3 loop spans 15 amino acids. Germline V gene data show CDR1 as SEHNR and CDR2 as FQNEAQ (reference sequence). V lost 6 bases, J lost 0 bases, and 13 bases lay in between. CDR3 region: CASSKRTSSTDTQYF. CDR3 coding DNA: TGTGCCAGCAGTAAAAGGACCTCTAGCACAGATACGCAGTATTTT.

This clonotype was detected many times. The chain carries TRBV6-6 and TRBJ1-1; D call uncertain. V dropped 2 bases and J dropped 2 bases, with 6 bases sitting between them. CDR1 is MNHNY and CDR2 is SVGAGI in the germline V gene (reference sequence). The CDR3 covers 13 residues. This chain's CDR3 is CASSYVDNTEAFF. CDR3 nucleotide sequence: TGTGCCAGCAGTTACGTGGACAACACTGAAGCTTTCTTT.

This clonotype was picked up a small number of times. The gene calls are TRBV15 and TRBJ2-7; the D gene is possibly TRBD1 (6 bases). Trimming shortened V by 1 base and J by 7 bases, and 8 bases separated the two germline ends. From germline, CDR1 is LNHNV and CDR2 YYDKDF (reference sequence). The CDR3 covers 12 residues. Here the CDR3 reads CATSRGGQEQYF. CDR3 coding DNA: TGTGCCACCAGCAGAGGGGGGCAGGAGCAGTACTTC.

The table lists this clonotype with many counts. This sequence joins TRBV20-1 and TRBJ1-5; 9 nucleotides align to TRBD1. The germline gives CDR1 DFQATT, CDR2 SNEGSKA (reference sequence). The CDR3 totals 13 residues. Germline trimming cut 5 bases from V and 9 bases from J; bases unmatched to any gene: 8. The chain's CDR3 is CSAPRQGDRPQHF. CDR3 DNA: TGCAGTGCTCCTCGACAGGGGGACAGGCCCCAGCATTTT.

The rearrangement links TRBV23-1 to TRBJ2-7, with 9 bases aligning to TRBD1. TRBV23-1 is sorted into the ORF group, with uncertain function. CDR3 size: 16 residues. With V trimmed by 0 bases and J by 2 bases, 5 bases remained unmatched. The CDR3 sequence is CASSQSGGTGTYEQYF. As DNA, the CDR3 is TGCGCCAGCAGTCAATCGGGGGGGACAGGGACCTACGAGCAGTACTTC.

V is TRBV24-1 and J is TRBJ2-7; tentative D call: TRBD1 (6 bases). V lost 10 bases and J 1 base, leaving 13 bases between the germline ends. CDR3 size: 13 residues. The germline gives CDR1 KGHDR, CDR2 SFDVKD. The CDR3 sequence: CATYRASSYEQYF. In DNA form, the CDR3 reads TGTGCCACTTACAGGGCGAGTTCCTACGAGCAGTACTTC.

Turning to this clonotype: A much larger clone lies a single base off, so this may be a read error. The CDR3 is CASSLRTGTILDSNQPQHF. In DNA, the CDR3 is TGTGCCAGCAGTCTCCGGACAGGGACCATCCTTGATAGCAATCAGCCCCAGCATTTT. The chain has TRBV28 and TRBJ1-5, with TRBD1 identical over 8 bases. J was trimmed by 0 bases and V by 5 bases; bases with no gene match: 15. CDR1 MDHEN and CDR2 SYDVKM come from the germline V gene. The CDR3 runs 19 residues.

This clonotype was observed at least ten times. The chain links TRBV5-1 to TRBJ2-3; 8 bases align to TRBD1. The junction had 3 bases not matched to a gene; V was cut back by 2 bases and J by 4 bases. The length of the CDR3 is 14 residues. Germline assignment: CDR1 SGHRS and CDR2 YFSETQ. CDR3 residues: CASSFQGASDTQYF. The CDR3, as DNA: TGCGCCAGCAGCTTTCAGGGGGCCTCAGATACGCAGTATTTT.

The V call is TRBV6-1, the J call TRBJ1-2; D is unclear. Looked up from germline, CDR1 is MNHNS and CDR2 is SASEGT. The length of the CDR3 is 14 residues. V was trimmed by 2 bases and J by 4 bases, leaving 11 bases between them. As DNA, the CDR3 is TGTGCCAGCAGTGAATCGGCAGTGACCTATGGCTACACCTTC. Translated: CASSESAVTYGYTF.

The sample holds many counts of this clonotype. The V call is TRBV25-1, the J call TRBJ2-1; D call uncertain. The germline V and J ends were trimmed by 3 bases and 2 bases, with 8 bases remaining between them. The CDR3 extends over 14 amino acids. The germline V gene has CDR1 MGHDK and CDR2 SYGVNS. CDR3 coding DNA: TGTGCCAGCAGTGAGGAACAGCCCTACAATGAGCAGTTCTTC. This encodes CASSEEQPYNEQFF.

This clonotype came up a few times. The chain joins TRBV20-1 to TRBJ1-5; tentatively, D is TRBD1 (5 bases). This CDR3 has 13 residues. CDR1 is DFQATT and CDR2 is SNEGSKA in the germline V gene (reference sequence). Trimming removed 7 bases at V and 4 bases at J, with 14 bases between. As DNA, the CDR3 is TGCAGTGTTTCCCAGGGACGGAATCAGCCCCAGCATTTT. Amino acid sequence: CSVSQGRNQPQHF.

This clonotype showed up just a few times. This CDR3 reads CASSQEMGAYGYTF. CDR3 DNA sequence: TGCGCCAGCAGCCAAGAGATGGGGGCCTATGGCTACACCTTC. The rearrangement joins TRBV4-3 to TRBJ1-2; weak D call: TRBD1 (6 bases). There are 14 residues in the CDR3. V lost 0 bases, J lost 4 bases, and 9 bases lay in between. Germline-derived CDR1 and CDR2 are LGHNA and YSLEER.

This clonotype was seen repeatedly, ten times or more. The chain joins TRBV9 to TRBJ2-1; TRBD1 matches at 8 bases. CDR1 and CDR2 (germline): SGDLS, YYNGEE. V lost 4 bases to trimming and J lost 8 bases; unmatched junction nucleotides: 8. The CDR3 extends over 14 amino acids. DNA for the CDR3: TGTGCCAGCAGCTCCGGGACAGGTCTTCATGAGCAGTTCTTC. It encodes CASSSGTGLHEQFF. Using reference TRBV9 and TRBJ2-1 for the parts outside the CDR3, the full variable domain is DSGVTQTPKHLITATGQRVTLRCSPRSGDLSVYWYQQSLDQGLQFLIQYYNGEERAKGNILERFSAQQFPDLHSELNLSSLELGDSALYFCASSSGTGLHEQFFGPGTRLTVL.

There are many counts of this clonotype. The chain is built from TRBV20-1 and TRBJ2-1, with D possibly TRBD1 on 6 matching bases. V lost 5 bases to trimming and J lost 3 bases, with 8 bases between them. Germline V gene lookup returns CDR1 DFQATT and CDR2 SNEGSKA (reference sequence). The CDR3 is 12 residues long. The CDR3 nucleotides read TGCAGTGCTGGACAGTTCTACAATGAGCAGTTCTTC. It is translated as CSAGQFYNEQFF.

This clonotype was seen once. This could be a read error, since a much larger clone is one nucleotide away. The chain carries TRBV15 and TRBJ2-5, with 9 bases that match TRBD1. Germline V lookup: CDR1 LNHNV, CDR2 YYDKDF (reference sequence). The CDR3 has 15 amino acids. CDR3 amino acids: CAISRDPDRGPTQYF. The CDR3 DNA follows: TGTGCCATCAGCAGAGACCCGGACAGGGGACCGACCCAGTACTTC.

The chain combines TRBV15 with TRBJ2-6; TRBD2 agrees at 10 bases. The CDR3 is 21 residues long. V lost 0 bases, J lost 0 bases, and 11 bases stayed unmatched. Germline-derived CDR1 and CDR2 are LNHNV and YYDKDF (reference sequence). The CDR3 loop reads CATSRDRARGLAVSGANVLTF. In DNA, the CDR3 is TGTGCCACCAGCAGAGATCGGGCCCGTGGACTAGCGGTCTCTGGGGCCAACGTCCTGACTTTC.

Ten or more counts support this clonotype. The CDR3 bases are TGCGCCAGCAGCCTCGGAGGTGGGGTAGATACGCAGTATTTT. Protein sequence: CASSLGGGVDTQYF. The rearrangement uses TRBV4-3 and TRBJ2-3, with TRBD2 as a possible D gene (5 bases). Germline lookup yields CDR1 LGHNA and CDR2 YSLEER. The CDR3 length is 14 residues. Between the trimmed V and J ends, which lost 4 bases and 5 bases, there was a span of 13 bases.

This clonotype was counted many times. This chain links TRBV18 with TRBJ2-1; TRBD2 matches at 12 bases. The length of the CDR3 is 17 residues. Germline assignment: CDR1 KGHSH and CDR2 LQKENI. Trimming took 3 bases from V and 0 from J; bases not matched to a gene: 3. CDR3 in DNA: TGTGCCAGCTCACCGAGACTAGCGGGAGCCTCCTACAATGAGCAGTTCTTC. It encodes CASSPRLAGASYNEQFF.